This T cell receptor (beta chain) was sequenced during a study of beta chain features in type 1 diabetes. As every portion of the isolated RNA was reverse transcribed, the sequencing read expressed TCRB transcripts. Using immunoSEQ multiplex PCR, the repertoire was profiled, and TCRdb retains in-frame clones only, with some absent. The profile covers a few hundred thousand clones, with approximately 13% appearing a single time and over 0.014% taken by the ten largest. Study-level points and caveats: Shorter TCRB CDR3s, moderately but significantly so, marked every one of the four CD4+ subsets in Type 1 diabetes patients.

Only one heparinised blood draw was taken per donor, and its volume averaged about 120 mL. About this clone: What it recognizes is unknown.

Germline V gene sequence: CDR1 KGHSH, CDR2 LQKENI. V shed 3 bases and J 5 bases; nucleotides not matched to a gene: 1. This CDR3 spans 13 amino acids. This TCR derives from a woman aged 18 to 35 with type 1 diabetes. The sample was naive CD4+ T cells from blood. This chain uses TRBV18 with TRBJ2-7; 10 bases align to TRBD1. The CDR3 nucleotides are TGTGCCAGCTCACCGGGACAGGGGAACGAGCAGTACGTC. Protein: CASSPGQGNEQYV.